This entry is about one T cell receptor (beta chain). Its antigen is currently unknown. The authors ran a second PCR of roughly 6 to 12 cycles using a sample-barcoded 5' primer and a J-beta primer mix. Via MiXCR, TCRdb re-called the 5' RACE reads, giving one row per CDR3 protein. The data show some 1,800,000 distinct CDR3 sequences, 39% seen once. These data originate in a study of blood T cells in healthy people across ages. The length of the CDR3 is 16 residues. The V and J ends lost 5 bases and 3 bases respectively, with 16 bases between them. Germline-derived CDR1 and CDR2 are SGHTA and FQGNSA. Study-level results: Conclusively comparing naive with antigen-experienced cells was impossible with unsorted PBMCs. Age advanced and TCR beta diversity per million T cells fell, roughly linearly.

The receptor was isolated from a human donor in good health. Sequenced material: blood. The chain recombines TRBV7-2 with TRBJ2-2, with a weak D call TRBD2 (6 bases). The CDR3 coding sequence is TGTGCCAGCAGCGAAAACCCGGGAGCGCACACCGGGGAGCTGTTTTTT. This sequence encodes CASSENPGAHTGELFF.